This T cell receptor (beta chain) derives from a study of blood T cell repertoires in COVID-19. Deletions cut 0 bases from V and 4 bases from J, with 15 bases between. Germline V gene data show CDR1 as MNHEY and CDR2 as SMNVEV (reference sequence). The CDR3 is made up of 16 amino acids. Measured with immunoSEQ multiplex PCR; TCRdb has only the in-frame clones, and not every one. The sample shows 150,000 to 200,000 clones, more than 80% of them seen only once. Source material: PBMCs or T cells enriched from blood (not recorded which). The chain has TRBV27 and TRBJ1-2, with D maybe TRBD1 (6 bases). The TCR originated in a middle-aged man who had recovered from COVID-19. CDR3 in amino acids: CASSLSSGDLGYGYTF. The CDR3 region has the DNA TGTGCCAGCAGTTTATCGTCAGGGGATCTCGGCTATGGCTACACCTTC.